This TCR beta chain was identified in a study of monozygotic twins with inflammatory bowel disease. TCRalpha and TCRbeta cDNA underwent two nested PCRs of 16 and 9 cycles. TCRdb reprocessed the 5' RACE reads and keeps a single row for each CDR3 protein, giving no DNA. This sample's clone table lists more than 100,000 distinct CDR3 sequences. CDR3 length: 16 amino acids. The total RNA came straight from whole blood, and T cells were not sorted beforehand. The sample comprised blood. The chain couples TRBV12-3 or TRBV12-4 to TRBJ1-5; TCRdb lists TRBD1, though no DNA is available to test this call. The origin of this receptor is a human donor with ulcerative colitis or Crohn's disease, or a healthy co-twin of an affected twin (not recorded which). CDR3: CASSLSLQGGNQPQHF.